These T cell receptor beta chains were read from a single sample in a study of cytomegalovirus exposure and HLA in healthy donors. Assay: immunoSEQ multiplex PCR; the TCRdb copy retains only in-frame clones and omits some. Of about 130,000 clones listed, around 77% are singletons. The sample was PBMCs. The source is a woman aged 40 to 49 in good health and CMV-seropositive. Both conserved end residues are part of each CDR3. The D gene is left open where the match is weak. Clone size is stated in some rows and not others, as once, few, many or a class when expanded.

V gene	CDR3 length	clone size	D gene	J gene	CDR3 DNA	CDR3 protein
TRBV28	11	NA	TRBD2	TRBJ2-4	TGTGCCAGCAGGGGGGGGAACATTCAGTACTTC	CASRGGNIQYF
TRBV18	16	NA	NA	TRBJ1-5	TGTGCCAGCTCTCTCAAAGAACCGGGAGGGCATCAGCCCCAGCATTTT	CASSLKEPGGHQPQHF
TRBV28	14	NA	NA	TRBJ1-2	TGTGCCAGCAGTTCCCGGGTCGAGGGCGGAGGCTACACCTTC	CASSSRVEGGGYTF
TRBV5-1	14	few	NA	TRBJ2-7	TGCGCCAGCAGGTCCGAGGGGGGGTCCTACGAGCAGTACTTC	CASRSEGGSYEQYF
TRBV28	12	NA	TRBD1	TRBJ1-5	TGTGCCAGCAGGACAGGGAATCAGCCCCAGCATTTT	CASRTGNQPQHF
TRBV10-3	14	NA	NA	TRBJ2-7	TGTGCCATCAGCCCCGGACAGCCCCTCTACGAGCAGTACTTC	CAISPGQPLYEQYF
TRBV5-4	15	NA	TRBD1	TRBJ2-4	TGTGCCAGCAGCAAGACAGGGTCAGGCAAAAACATTCAGTACTTC	CASSKTGSGKNIQYF
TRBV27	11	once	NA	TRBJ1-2	TGTGCCAGCAGTTCAGGCTATGGCTACACCTTC	CASSSGYGYTF
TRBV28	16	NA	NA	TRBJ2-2	TGTGCCAGCAGTTTCTTGGACTTAAGAAACACCGGGGAGCTGTTTTTT	CASSFLDLRNTGELFF
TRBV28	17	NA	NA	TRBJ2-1	TGTGCCAGCAGTTTACCATCGCCTCCCGTCTCGGCGGATGAGCAGTTCTTC	CASSLPSPPVSADEQFF
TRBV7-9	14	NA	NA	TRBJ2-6	TGTGCCAGCAGCCCCTCCTCTGGGGCCAACGTCCTGACTTTC	CASSPSSGANVLTF
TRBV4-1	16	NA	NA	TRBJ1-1	TGCGCCAGCAGCCAATTTTGGGGCAACCTTAAGACTGAAGCTTTCTTT	CASSQFWGNLKTEAFF
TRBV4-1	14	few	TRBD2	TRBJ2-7	TGCGCCAGCAGCCAGCCGGGACTAGCGTCCGAGCAGTACTTC	CASSQPGLASEQYF
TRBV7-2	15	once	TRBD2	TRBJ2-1	TGTGCCAGCAGCTTACAAGGCGGGAGGAGGACTGAGCAGTTCTTC	CASSLQGGRRTEQFF
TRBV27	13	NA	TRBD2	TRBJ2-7	TGTGCCAGCGGACTAGCGGGATTTTACGAGCAGTACTTC	CASGLAGFYEQYF
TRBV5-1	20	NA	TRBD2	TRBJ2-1	TGCGCCAGCAGCTTGGTCGGACTAGCGGTCCTCTCGAGCTCCTACAATGAGCAGTTCTTC	CASSLVGLAVLSSSYNEQFF
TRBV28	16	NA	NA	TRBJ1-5	TGTGCCAGCAGTTACCCTCGGGAAGGAGGGTATCAGCCCCAGCATTTT	CASSYPREGGYQPQHF
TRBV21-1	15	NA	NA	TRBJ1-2	TGTGCCAGCAACCCTTCCGGGACAGCTAACTATGGCTACACCTTC	CASNPSGTANYGYTF
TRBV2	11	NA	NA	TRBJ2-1	TGTGCCAGTTCGGGTAGACGGGAGCAGTTCTTC	CASSGRREQFF
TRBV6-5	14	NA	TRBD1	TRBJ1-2	TGTGCCAGCAGGGGGACAGGGGTTCGGTACGGCTACACCTTC	CASRGTGVRYGYTF
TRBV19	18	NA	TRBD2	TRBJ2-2	TGTGCCAGTAGTATAGCAAGACGGACTAGCGGGAGGGGCGGGGAGCTGTTTTTT	CASSIARRTSGRGGELFF
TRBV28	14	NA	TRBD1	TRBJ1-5	TGTGCCAGCAGCCGGACAGGGCGGGGTCAGCCCCAGCATTTT	CASSRTGRGQPQHF
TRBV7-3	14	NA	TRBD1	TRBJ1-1	TGTGCCAGCAGCTTGACAGGGGGGAACACTGAAGCTTTCTTT	CASSLTGGNTEAFF
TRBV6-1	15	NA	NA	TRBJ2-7	TGTGCCAGCAGTTTAACCGGGACTCTCTCCTACGAGCAGTACTTC	CASSLTGTLSYEQYF
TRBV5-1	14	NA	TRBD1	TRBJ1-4	TGCGCCAGCAGCCAGGGACAGGGGGCCGGGAAACTGTTTTTT	CASSQGQGAGKLFF
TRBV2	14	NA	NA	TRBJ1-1	TGTGCCAGCAGTGTGCCGGGGGTGAACACTGAAGCTTTCTTT	CASSVPGVNTEAFF
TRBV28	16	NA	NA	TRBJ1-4	TGTGCCAGCAGTTTATCTCGACAAACAACTAATGAAAAACTGTTTTTT	CASSLSRQTTNEKLFF
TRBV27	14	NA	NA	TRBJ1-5	TGTGCCAGCAGTTTGAAGTACTCCCATCAGCCCCAGCATTTT	CASSLKYSHQPQHF
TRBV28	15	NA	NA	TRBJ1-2	TGTGCCAGCAGCCCCCTTACAGGGCTTGACTATGGCTACACCTTC	CASSPLTGLDYGYTF